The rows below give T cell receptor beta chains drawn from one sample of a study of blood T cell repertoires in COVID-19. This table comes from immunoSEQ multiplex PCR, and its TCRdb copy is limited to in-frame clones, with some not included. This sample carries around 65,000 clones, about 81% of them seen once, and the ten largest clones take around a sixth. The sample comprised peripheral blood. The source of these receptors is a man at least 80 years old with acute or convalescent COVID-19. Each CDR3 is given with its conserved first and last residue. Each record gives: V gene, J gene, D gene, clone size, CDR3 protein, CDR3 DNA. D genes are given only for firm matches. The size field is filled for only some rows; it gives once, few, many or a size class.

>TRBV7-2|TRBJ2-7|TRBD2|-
CASSPGLAAYEQYF
TGTGCCAGCAGCCCCGGACTAGCGGCCTACGAGCAGTACTTC
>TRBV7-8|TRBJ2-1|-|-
CASSLATSTEQFF
TGTGCCAGCAGCTTGGCTACTAGCACTGAGCAGTTCTTC
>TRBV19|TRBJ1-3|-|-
CASSISDSGNTIYF
TGTGCCAGTAGTATTAGTGACTCTGGAAACACCATATATTTT
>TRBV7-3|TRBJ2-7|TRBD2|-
CASSWSGEGEQYF
TGTGCCAGCAGCTGGTCGGGGGAGGGCGAGCAGTACTTC
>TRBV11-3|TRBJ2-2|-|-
CASSRHSRGGKGGELFF
TGTGCCAGCAGCCGCCATTCGAGGGGGGGTAAAGGCGGGGAGCTGTTTTTT
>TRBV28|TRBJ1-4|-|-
CASRRRSPTNEKLFF
TGTGCCAGCAGGCGCCGATCTCCAACTAATGAAAAACTGTTTTTT
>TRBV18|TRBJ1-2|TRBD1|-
CASSPDRGENGYTF
TGTGCCAGCTCACCGGACAGGGGTGAGAATGGCTACACCTTC
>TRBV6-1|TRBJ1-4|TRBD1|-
CASSEAPGTGGEKLFF
TGTGCCAGCAGTGAAGCGCCGGGGACAGGGGGTGAAAAACTGTTTTTT
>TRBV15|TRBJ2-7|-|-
CATSRDEGYEQYF
TGTGCCACCAGCAGAGATGAGGGCTACGAGCAGTACTTC
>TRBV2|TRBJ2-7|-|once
CASSEFYSYEQYF
TGTGCCAGCAGTGAGTTTTACTCCTACGAGCAGTACTTC
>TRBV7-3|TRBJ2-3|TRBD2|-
CASSLRLTGLAGTDTQYF
TGTGCCAGCAGCTTAAGGCTTACGGGACTAGCGGGTACAGATACGCAGTATTTT
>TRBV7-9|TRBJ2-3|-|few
CASTHKGVDTQYF
TGTGCCAGCACCCACAAGGGGGTAGATACGCAGTATTTT
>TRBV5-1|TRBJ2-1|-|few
CASSLGGAMNEQFF
TGCGCCAGCAGCTTGGGAGGCGCCATGAATGAGCAGTTCTTC
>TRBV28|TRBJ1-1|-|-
CASSLGLEAFF
TGTGCCAGCAGTTTAGGACTGGAAGCTTTCTTT
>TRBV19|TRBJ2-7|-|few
CASTAGRGSYEQYF
TGTGCCAGTACCGCAGGTAGGGGTAGCTACGAGCAGTACTTC
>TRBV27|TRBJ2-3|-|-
CASSVLNTQYF
TGTGCCAGCTCAGTGTTGAATACGCAGTATTTT
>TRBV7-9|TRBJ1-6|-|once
CASSLVGGGSSPLHF
TGTGCCAGCAGCTTAGTGGGGGGAGGTTCCTCACCCCTCCACTTT
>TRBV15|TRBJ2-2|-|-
CATSRPGGLAELFF
TGTGCCACCAGCAGGCCCGGGGGGCTGGCGGAGCTGTTTTTT
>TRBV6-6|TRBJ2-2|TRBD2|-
CASRPLGSGSSGELFF
TGTGCCAGCAGGCCCCTTGGCAGCGGGAGTTCCGGGGAGCTGTTTTTT
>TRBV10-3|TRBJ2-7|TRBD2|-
CATGTSGYEQYF
TGTGCCACAGGGACTAGCGGCTACGAGCAGTACTTC
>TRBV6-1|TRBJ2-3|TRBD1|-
CASSDRTGGWYTQYF
TGTGCCAGCAGTGATAGGACAGGGGGATGGTATACGCAGTATTTT
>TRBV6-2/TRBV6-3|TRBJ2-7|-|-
CASSLWDKIYEQYF
TGTGCCAGCAGTCTCTGGGACAAAATCTACGAGCAGTACTTC
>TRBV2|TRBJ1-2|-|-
CASIPLLVGRRGYTF
TGTGCCAGCATCCCCCTATTGGTCGGCCGGCGGGGCTACACCTTC
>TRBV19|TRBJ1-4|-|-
CASSYDTASSRGKLFF
TGTGCCAGTAGTTATGATACGGCCAGCTCACGAGGAAAACTGTTTTTT